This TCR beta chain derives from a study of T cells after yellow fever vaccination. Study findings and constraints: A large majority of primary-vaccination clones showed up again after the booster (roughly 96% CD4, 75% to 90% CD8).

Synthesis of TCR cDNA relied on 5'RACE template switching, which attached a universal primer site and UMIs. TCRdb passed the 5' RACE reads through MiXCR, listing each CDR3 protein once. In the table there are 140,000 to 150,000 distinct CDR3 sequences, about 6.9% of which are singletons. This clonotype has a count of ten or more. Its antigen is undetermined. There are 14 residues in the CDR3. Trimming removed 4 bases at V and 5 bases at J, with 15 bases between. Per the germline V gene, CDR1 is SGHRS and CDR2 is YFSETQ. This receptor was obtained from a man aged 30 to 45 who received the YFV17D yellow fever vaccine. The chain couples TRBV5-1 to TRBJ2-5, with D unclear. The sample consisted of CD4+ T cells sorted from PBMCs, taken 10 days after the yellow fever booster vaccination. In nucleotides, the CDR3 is TGCGCCAGCAGCCGTCAGCGCGGAACGGAGACCCAGTACTTC. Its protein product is CASSRQRGTETQYF. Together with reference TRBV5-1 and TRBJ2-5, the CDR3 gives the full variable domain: KAGVTQTPRYLIKTRGQQVTLSCSPISGHRSVSWYQQTPGQGLQFLFEYFSETQRNKGNFPGRFSGRQFSNSRSEMNVSTLELGDSALYLCASSRQRGTETQYFGPGTRLLVL.